The 25 T cell receptor beta chains below come from one sample, sequenced in a study of blood T cells in healthy people across ages. Together with a sample-barcoded 5' primer, a J-beta primer mix was included in a second PCR lasting about 6 to 11 cycles. MiXCR, run by TCRdb on the 5' RACE reads, gives a single entry per CDR3 protein. The table records hundreds of thousands of distinct CDR3 sequences, under 45% of them present only once. Source material: blood. The origin of the receptors is a man in his 60s in good health.

V and J are TRBV5-5 and TRBJ1-5; 9 bases agree with TRBD1. Germline V CDR1 and CDR2: SGHKS, YYEKEE (reference sequence). Trimming took 4 bases from V and 6 from J; bases not matched to a gene: 5. The CDR3 sequence is 14 residues long. This CDR3 is CASSTGTGFQPQHF. The DNA for the CDR3 is TGTGCCAGCAGCACCGGGACAGGGTTTCAGCCCCAGCATTTT.

This sequence joins TRBV20-1 and TRBJ2-5, with 8 bases identical to TRBD1. Gene TRBJ2-7 matches the end of the DNA better, so the J call may be wrong. CDR1 and CDR2 (germline): DFQATT, SNEGSKA (reference sequence). The CDR3 length is 13 residues. The CDR3 DNA sequence: TGCAGTGCTCCCCTAGGACAGGGATACGAGCAGTACTTC. Translated: CSAPLGQGYEQYF.

Only a few counts were recorded for this clonotype. V is TRBV9 and J is TRBJ2-7; 9 nucleotides align to TRBD2. From germline, CDR1 is SGDLS and CDR2 YYNGEE. V dropped 6 bases and J dropped 3; count of bases not matched to a gene: 7. The CDR3 contains 14 residues. The CDR3 is CASTYGTSSYEQYF. The CDR3 nucleotides are TGTGCCAGCACCTACGGGACTAGCAGCTACGAGCAGTACTTC.

The rearrangement uses TRBV20-1 and TRBJ2-5, with 15 bases identical to TRBD2. Trimming removed 6 bases from V and 11 bases from J; junction bases left unmatched: 16. Germline V gene lookup returns CDR1 DFQATT and CDR2 SNEGSKA (reference sequence). The CDR3 runs 16 residues. The CDR3 DNA is TGCAGTGCCACGCGGGGACTAGCGGGAGGATACAATGAGCAGTACTTC. Its protein is CSATRGLAGGYNEQYF.

The rearrangement joins TRBV6-5 to TRBJ1-5; D might be TRBD1 (5 bases). This CDR3 is 15 amino acids long. CDR1 and CDR2 from the germline V gene are MNHEY and SVGAGI. The V and J ends lost 0 bases and 5 bases respectively, with 11 bases between them. CDR3 coding DNA: TGTGCCAGCAGTTACTCAGGGGCATCGGATCAGCCCCAGCATTTT. It yields the protein CASSYSGASDQPQHF.

V is TRBV10-2 and J is TRBJ2-1; D is undetermined. The germline V gene encodes CDR1 WSHSY and CDR2 SAAADI. V gave up 7 bases and J gave up 8 bases, with 24 bases separating them. This CDR3 is 16 amino acids long. Here the CDR3 DNA reads TGCGCCAGCATCAACCGTTTGGCGACGCAGACCGATGAGCAGTTCTTC. Translating it yields CASINRLATQTDEQFF.

This chain joins TRBV24-1 and TRBJ2-2; D may be TRBD1 (5 bases). Between the trimmed V and J ends, which lost 3 bases and 5 bases, there was a span of 12 bases. The CDR3 has 15 amino acids. Germline CDR1 is KGHDR and CDR2 is SFDVKD. In DNA form, the CDR3 reads TGTGCCACCAGTGATACAGGCACGACTACCGGGGAGCTGTTTTTT. It specifies CATSDTGTTTGELFF.

This clonotype was detected a few times. V usage is TRBV6-5 and J usage is TRBJ1-5; no firm D call. CDR3 size: 13 residues. Germline CDR1 and CDR2: MNHEY and SVGAGI. Trimming removed 2 bases at V and 3 bases at J, with 5 bases between. CDR3 in DNA: TGTGCCAGCAGTTACAGGGACAATCAGCCCCAGCATTTT. Amino acid sequence: CASSYRDNQPQHF.

This sequence joins TRBV9 and TRBJ2-1; weak D call: TRBD1 (6 bases). V was trimmed by 0 bases and J by 5 bases, leaving 9 bases between them. Germline CDR1 SGDLS, CDR2 YYNGEE. CDR3 length: 14 amino acids. The CDR3: CASSVGTVNNEQFF. The CDR3 region has the DNA TGTGCCAGCAGCGTAGGGACAGTGAACAATGAGCAGTTCTTC.

This clonotype is a singleton in its sample. One end of the junction does not line up with germline, which may come from a read error. The chain uses TRBV6-4 and TRBJ2-6, with D perhaps TRBD1 (5 bases). CDR1 MRHNA and CDR2 SNTAGT come from the germline V gene. The CDR3 is made up of 14 amino acids. CDR3 nucleotides: TGTGCCAGCAGCGACAGACCTGGGGCCAACGCCCTGACTTTC. This codes for CASSDRPGANALTF.

The V gene is TRBV27, the J gene TRBJ1-2; 8 bases match TRBD1. CDR3 size: 16 residues. The V segment lost 4 bases and the J segment 0 bases; nucleotides outside the gene matches: 7. Germline V gene lookup returns CDR1 MNHEY and CDR2 SMNVEV (reference sequence). CDR3 nucleotides: TGTGCCAGCAGTTCGAATACAGGGGGTGCTAACTATGGCTACACCTTC. It yields the protein CASSSNTGGANYGYTF.

CDR3 protein: CASSYRVVAEAFF. The CDR3 DNA sequence: TGCGCCAGCAGCTACAGGGTGGTCGCTGAAGCTTTCTTT. The V and J genes are TRBV4-1 and TRBJ1-1; a weak D match, TRBD1 (6 bases). V was cut by 5 bases and J by 6 bases, with 13 bases left in between. The germline V gene encodes CDR1 MGHRA and CDR2 YSYEKL. CDR3 length: 13 amino acids.

The CDR3 reads CASTHRDRVEKLFF. Here the CDR3 DNA reads TGTGCCAGCACTCATAGGGACAGGGTGGAGAAACTGTTTTTT. The chain has TRBV7-9 and TRBJ1-4; TRBD1 aligns across 9 bases. In germline, CDR1 is SEHNR, CDR2 FQNEAQ (reference sequence). The CDR3 covers 14 residues. V lost 7 bases and J lost 11; bases outside the gene matches: 11.

The chain uses TRBV4-3 and TRBJ2-2; TRBD1 agrees at 9 bases. With 4 bases clipped from V and 4 bases from J, the junction kept 7 bases outside the gene matches. CDR3 size: 16 residues. CDR1 LGHNA and CDR2 YSLEER come from the germline V gene. This CDR3 is CASSPWTGASTGELFF. CDR3 bases: TGCGCCAGCAGCCCGTGGACAGGGGCTAGCACCGGGGAGCTGTTTTTT.

The genes are TRBV20-1 and TRBJ2-3; 9 nucleotides agree with TRBD2. The CDR3 runs 15 residues. V lost 5 bases and J lost 0; bases outside the gene matches: 6. The V gene's germline CDR1 is DFQATT and CDR2 SNEGSKA (reference sequence). CDR3 DNA: TGCAGTGCTTCAAATAGCGGGGGTAGCACAGATACGCAGTATTTT. It translates to CSASNSGGSTDTQYF.

Comment on this clonotype: The junction differs from germline at one of its ends, possibly a read error. The chain combines TRBV6-2 or TRBV6-3 with TRBJ1-5; D not certain. Germline V CDR1 and CDR2: MNHEY, SVGEGT. CDR3 length: 14 amino acids. DNA for the CDR3: TGTGCTAGCAGTTACAGACCAACTAATCAGCCCCAGCATTTT. Its translation: CASSYRPTNQPQHF.

This clonotype was observed a handful of times. The chain recombines TRBV5-8 with TRBJ2-5; D unclear. Trimming removed 3 bases from V and 1 base from J, with 10 bases in between. The CDR3 length is 14 residues. Germline loops: CDR1 SGHTS, CDR2 YDEGEE. The CDR3 spells CASSSDWSQETQYF. CDR3 nucleotide sequence: TGTGCCAGCAGCTCTGATTGGAGCCAAGAGACCCAGTACTTC. The entire variable domain, with the rest obtained from reference TRBV5-8 and TRBJ2-5, is as follows: EAGVTQSPTHLIKTRGQQATLRCSPISGHTSVYWYQQALGLGLQFLLWYDEGEERNRGNFPPRFSGRQFPNYSSELNVNALELEDSALYLCASSSDWSQETQYFGPGTRLLVL.

In the case of this clonotype: The germline gene is not matched at one end of the junction; a read error may be the cause. This sequence joins TRBV4-3 and TRBJ2-1; D is perhaps TRBD2 (5 bases). Germline CDR1 reads LGHNA; CDR2 reads YSLEER. This CDR3 is built from 13 residues. The CDR3 nucleotides read TGCGCCAGGAGCCACGGAGGAGTCGCTGAGCAGTTCTTC. Its translation is CARSHGGVAEQFF.

CDR3 nucleotides: TGTGCCAGCAGCTTAGCTGGGATGGCTGACTGGGGTAAGGCCACCCCATCCTACGAGCAGTACTTC. Encoded protein: CASSLAGMADWGKATPSYEQYF. The V call is TRBV7-2, the J call TRBJ2-7; D unresolved. Trimming pared 0 bases from V and 1 base from J, leaving 31 bases between. Germline V gene data show CDR1 as SGHTA and CDR2 as FQGNSA. This CDR3 is 22 amino acids long.

V and J are TRBV6-5 and TRBJ2-1; perhaps D is TRBD1 or TRBD2 (6 bases each). The germline V and J ends were trimmed by 7 bases and 10 bases, with 17 bases remaining between them. The CDR3 is 13 amino acids. CDR1 and CDR2 (germline): MNHEY, SVGAGI. In DNA, the CDR3 is TGTGCCAGCAAAGGTCGGGGGCGACCAGAGCAGTTCTTC. Its translation is CASKGRGRPEQFF.

In this sample, this clonotype turned up a few times. J is TRBJ2-7 and V is TRBV12-3 or TRBV12-4; the D gene is possibly TRBD1 (6 bases). The length of the CDR3 is 13 residues. With 6 bases removed from V and 3 bases from J, the gap between germline ends came to 12 bases. The CDR3 nucleotides read TGTGCCAGCAGGGCGACAGGACTCTACGAGCAGTACTTC. Translating gives CASRATGLYEQYF.

This chain uses TRBV4-3 with TRBJ2-7; TRBD2 matches at 10 bases. Germline lookup yields CDR1 LGHNA and CDR2 YSLEER. The junction had 6 bases not matched to a gene; V was cut back by 0 bases and J by 1 base. There are 17 residues in the CDR3. As DNA, the CDR3 is TGCGCCAGCAGCCAAGATCGGGGGACTAGCGATTCCTACGAGCAGTACTTC. Translated: CASSQDRGTSDSYEQYF.

The chain uses TRBV7-6 and TRBJ2-5; tentatively, D is TRBD1 or TRBD2 (5 bases each). Germline V CDR1 and CDR2: SGHVS, FNYEAQ. V was clipped by 5 bases and J by 4 bases, with 23 bases between them. The CDR3 totals 17 residues. For the CDR3, the DNA is TGTGCCAGCAGCAATCAACACAGGATAGGTGGGAGAGAGACCCAGTACTTC. Its protein is CASSNQHRIGGRETQYF. Full variable domain (rest looked up from reference TRBV7-6 and TRBJ2-5): GAGVSQSPRYKVTKRGQDVALRCDPISGHVSLYWYRQALGQGPEFLTYFNYEAQQDKSGLPNDRFSAERPEGSISTLTIQRTEQRDSAMYRCASSNQHRIGGRETQYFGPGTRLLVL.

A few counts support this clonotype. This chain joins TRBV12-3 or TRBV12-4 and TRBJ2-1; D possibly corresponds to TRBD1 (7 bases). This CDR3 spans 14 amino acids. The ends were cut back, 4 bases at V and 6 bases at J, with 13 bases in the middle. In DNA, the CDR3 is TGTGCCAGCAGTTCGAATCAGGGGGGCAATGAGCAGTTCTTC. Translated, it gives CASSSNQGGNEQFF.

This clonotype has just a few counts. V gene TRBV6-5 combines with J gene TRBJ2-2, with 11 nucleotides matching TRBD1. After removal of 0 bases from V and 8 bases from J, the junction contained 5 bases not matched to a gene. Germline CDR1 MNHEY, CDR2 SVGAGI. CDR3 length equals 16 residues. Written as DNA, the CDR3 is TGTGCCAGCAGTTACTCCCGGGACAGGGGGTTTGGGGAGCTGTTTTTT. It yields the protein CASSYSRDRGFGELFF.